Sequencing of this T cell receptor (beta chain) was carried out in a study of T cell responses to AZD1222 COVID-19 vaccine. This clone was picked up one time. The antigen is not known. General study findings and limits: Most donors were white British, females outnumbered males, and clonal diversity was possibly underestimated.

Profiling relied on immunoSEQ multiplex PCR, and the TCRdb table lists in-frame clones only, not all of them. The table lists fewer than 120,000 clones, 94% of them singletons. Second-dose recipients at about 4 or about 12 weeks were treated as one pooled group. This clonotype was obtained from an adult who received the AZD1222 COVID-19 vaccine. This material consisted of peripheral blood, taken 28 days after the second AZD1222 dose.

In DNA form, the CDR3 reads TGTGCCAGCAGCCAAGAGGGGACTAGCGAGGGAGAGACCCAGTACTTC. This sequence encodes CASSQEGTSEGETQYF. The chain carries TRBV4-2 and TRBJ2-5; 10 nucleotides align to TRBD2. This CDR3 has 16 residues. Germline V gives CDR1 LGHNA, CDR2 YNFKEQ. V was clipped by 0 bases and J by 4 bases; unmatched bases: 5.